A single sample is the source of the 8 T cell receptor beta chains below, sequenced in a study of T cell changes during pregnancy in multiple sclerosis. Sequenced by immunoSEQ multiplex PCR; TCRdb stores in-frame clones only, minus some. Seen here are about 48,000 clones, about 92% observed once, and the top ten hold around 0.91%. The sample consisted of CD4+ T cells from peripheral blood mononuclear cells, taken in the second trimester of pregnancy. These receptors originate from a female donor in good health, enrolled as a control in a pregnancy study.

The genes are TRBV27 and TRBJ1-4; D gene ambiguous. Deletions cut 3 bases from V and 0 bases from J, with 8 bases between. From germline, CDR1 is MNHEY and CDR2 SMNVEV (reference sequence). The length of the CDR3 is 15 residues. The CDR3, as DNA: TGTGCCAGCAGTTTCGGAGGTTCAACTAATGAAAAACTGTTTTTT. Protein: CASSFGGSTNEKLFF.

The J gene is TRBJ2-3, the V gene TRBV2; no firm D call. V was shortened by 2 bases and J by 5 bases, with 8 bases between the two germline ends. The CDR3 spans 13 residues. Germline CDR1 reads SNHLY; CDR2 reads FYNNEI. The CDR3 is CASSESLRDTQYF. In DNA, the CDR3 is TGTGCCAGCAGTGAATCCCTTCGAGATACGCAGTATTTT.

The CDR3 sequence is CASSSGGHRGYTEAFF. DNA for the CDR3: TGTGCCAGCAGCTCCGGGGGCCACAGGGGGTATACTGAAGCTTTCTTT. The chain couples TRBV7-3 to TRBJ1-1; 8 bases agree with TRBD1. The CDR3 consists of 16 residues. CDR1 is SGHTA, CDR2 FQGTGA, per germline. The V and J ends lost 4 bases and 5 bases, in that order; junction bases with no gene match: 12.

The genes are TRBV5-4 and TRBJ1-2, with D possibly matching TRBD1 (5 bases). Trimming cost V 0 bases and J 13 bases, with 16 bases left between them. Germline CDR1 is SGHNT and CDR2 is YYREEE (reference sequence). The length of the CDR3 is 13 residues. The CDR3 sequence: CASSLAGQDISTF. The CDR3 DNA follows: TGTGCCAGCAGCTTGGCTGGACAAGATATCTCCACCTTC. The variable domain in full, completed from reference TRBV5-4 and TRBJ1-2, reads ETGVTQSPTHLIKTRGQQVTLRCSSQSGHNTVSWYQQALGQGPQFIFQYYREEENGRGNFPPRFSGLQFPNYSSELNVNALELDDSALYLCASSLAGQDISTFGSGTRLTVV.

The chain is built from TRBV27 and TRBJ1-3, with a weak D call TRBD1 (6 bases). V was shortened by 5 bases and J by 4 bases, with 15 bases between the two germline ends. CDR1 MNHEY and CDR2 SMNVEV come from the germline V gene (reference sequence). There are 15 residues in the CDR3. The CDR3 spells CASSPSGGRGNTIYF. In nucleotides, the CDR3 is TGTGCCAGCAGTCCCTCGGGGGGGCGGGGAAACACCATATATTTT.

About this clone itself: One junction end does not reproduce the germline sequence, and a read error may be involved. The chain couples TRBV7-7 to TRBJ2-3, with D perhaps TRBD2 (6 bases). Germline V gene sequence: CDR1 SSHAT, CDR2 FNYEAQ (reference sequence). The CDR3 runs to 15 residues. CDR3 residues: CASSNSGFPGDTQYF. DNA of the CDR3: TGTGCTAGCAGCAATAGCGGATTTCCGGGAGATACGCAGTATTTT.

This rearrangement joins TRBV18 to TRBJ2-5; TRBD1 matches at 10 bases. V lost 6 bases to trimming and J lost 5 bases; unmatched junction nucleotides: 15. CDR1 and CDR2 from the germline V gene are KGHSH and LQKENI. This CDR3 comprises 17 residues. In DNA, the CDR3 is TGTGCCAGCTCGACCACGCGGGACAGGGGATTTGGGGAGACCCAGTACTTC. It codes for CASSTTRDRGFGETQYF.

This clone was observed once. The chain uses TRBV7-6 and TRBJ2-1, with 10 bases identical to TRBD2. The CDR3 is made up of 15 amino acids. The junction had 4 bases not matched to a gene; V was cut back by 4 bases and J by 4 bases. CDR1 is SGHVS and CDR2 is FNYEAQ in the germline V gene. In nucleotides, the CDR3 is TGTGCCAGCAGCTCGGGACTAGCGCGATACAATGAGCAGTTCTTC. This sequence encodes CASSSGLARYNEQFF.